This note documents a single T cell receptor beta chain sequence. The data were taken from a study of PD-1 blockade in classical Hodgkin lymphoma. The overall study: Once every 2 weeks, patients received intravenous nivolumab at 3 mg/kg.

V was clipped by 3 bases and J by 2 bases; unmatched bases: 3. This CDR3 has 15 amino acids. Germline V gene sequence: CDR1 SGDLS, CDR2 YYNGEE. No patient escaped relapse after autologous stem cell transplantation, and brentuximab vedotin exposure varied. Best response was recorded as complete response, partial response or progressive disease. Produced via immunoSEQ multiplex PCR; TCRdb's table is partial and in-frame only. The data hold around 46,000 clones, with around 81% observed a single time. This specimen consisted of peripheral blood mononuclear cells (PBMCs), obtained before the second cycle of nivolumab. This chain joins TRBV9 and TRBJ2-1, with 9 bases lining up with TRBD2. This sequence was found in a human donor with classical Hodgkin lymphoma. The CDR3 reads CASSGGRGAYNEQFF. CDR3 nucleotides: TGTGCCAGCAGCGGCGGGAGGGGCGCCTACAATGAGCAGTTCTTC.